This entry concerns a single TCR beta chain. Its antigen is unidentified. CDR3 length: 16 amino acids. With V trimmed by 0 bases and J by 7 bases, 5 bases remained unmatched. Germline V lookup: CDR1 LGHNA, CDR2 YSLEER. MiXCR, run by TCRdb on the RT-PCR reads, gives a single entry per CDR3 protein. The table lists about 160,000 distinct CDR3 sequences, about a tenth of them singletons, with approximately 13% in the top ten. The data derive from a study of response to subunit inactivated influenza vaccine. Overall study findings and caveats: There was a suggestion from the authors that each seasonal influenza vaccination recruits few new T cells.

This receptor was obtained from a man aged 50 to 60 who received an inactivated influenza vaccine. The sequencing here drew on non-naive T cells sorted from PBMCs, taken roughly 45 days after vaccination. The chain is built from TRBV4-3 and TRBJ1-5; 11 positions agree with TRBD1. The CDR3 is CASSQDAGQGGQPQHF. In DNA form, the CDR3 reads TGCGCCAGCAGCCAAGATGCGGGACAGGGGGGGCAGCCCCAGCATTTT.